The table lists the clone carrying this T cell receptor (beta chain) with a count of one. The antigen is undetermined. With V trimmed by 4 bases and J by 6 bases, 16 bases remained unmatched. The CDR3 loop spans 17 amino acids. Germline CDR1 and CDR2: SGHRS and YFSETQ. This sample is drawn from a study of OX40 agonist ivuxolimab in advanced cancers. About the study: With ivuxolimab, an agonistic anti-OX40 (CD134) antibody, patients were treated. Treatment received earlier with anti-PD-1, anti-PD-L1 or anti-CTLA-4 agents was allowed, and over 30% had some. Points from the study as a whole: The average count of expanded clones was higher among CD8+ T cells than among CD4+. Clonal expansion by week 6 occurred in CD4+ and CD8+ blood T cells (at 0.1 to 3.0 mg/kg).

Sequencing used immunoSEQ multiplex PCR; TCRdb keeps in-frame clones, though not all of them. The profile shows tens of thousands of clones, 75% to 85% of them singletons. This chain joins TRBV5-1 and TRBJ1-2, with TRBD1 identical over 9 bases. The TCR originated in an adult with an advanced solid tumor such as melanoma, head and neck, liver or kidney cancer. The sample here was CD4+ or CD8+ T cells sorted from blood, taken in a trial of the OX40 agonist ivuxolimab. CDR3 residues: CASSPRTGAILVDGYTF. The CDR3 DNA follows: TGCGCCAGCAGCCCCCGGACAGGGGCCATATTGGTTGATGGCTACACCTTC.